This T cell receptor (beta chain) stems from a study of OX40 agonist ivuxolimab in advanced cancers. Sequencing used immunoSEQ multiplex PCR; TCRdb keeps in-frame clones, though not all of them. The top ten clones hold roughly 27% of a sample with about 28,000 clones, more than 75% of them seen once. The CDR3 is 14 amino acids. Germline V gene lookup returns CDR1 WSHSY and CDR2 SAAADI. Trimming stripped 2 bases from V and 0 bases from J, with 8 bases between. This chain connects TRBV10-2 to TRBJ2-7; D is perhaps TRBD1 (6 bases). The TCR comes from an adult with an advanced solid tumor such as melanoma, head and neck, liver or kidney cancer. The sequenced sample was CD4+ or CD8+ T cells sorted from blood, obtained in a trial of the OX40 agonist ivuxolimab. The CDR3 nucleotides are TGCGCCAGCAGTGAGGGGGGCAACTCCTACGAGCAGTACTTC. Its protein product is CASSEGGNSYEQYF.